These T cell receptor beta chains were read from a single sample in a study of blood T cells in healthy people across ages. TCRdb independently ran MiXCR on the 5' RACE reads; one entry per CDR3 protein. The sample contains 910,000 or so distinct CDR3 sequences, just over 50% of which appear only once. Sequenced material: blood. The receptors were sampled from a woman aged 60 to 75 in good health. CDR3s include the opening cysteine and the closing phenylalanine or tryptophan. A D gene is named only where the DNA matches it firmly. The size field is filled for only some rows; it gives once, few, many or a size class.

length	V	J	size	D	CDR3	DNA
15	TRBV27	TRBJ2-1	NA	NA	CASSPNDKGRTLEFF	TGTGCCAGCAGTCCCAACGATAAAGGACGGACTTTGGAGTTCTTC
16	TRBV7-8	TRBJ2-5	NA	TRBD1	CASSLARAGGEETQYF	TGTGCCAGCAGCTTAGCGCGGGCAGGGGGCGAAGAGACCCAGTACTTC
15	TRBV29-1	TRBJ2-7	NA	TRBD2	CSVGASGSLGREQYF	TGCAGCGTTGGGGCTAGCGGGAGTCTAGGCCGCGAGCAGTACTTC
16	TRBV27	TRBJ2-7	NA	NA	CASSLNRIGGSYEQYF	TGTGCCAGCAGTTTAAATCGTATTGGGGGGAGCTACGAGCAGTACTTC
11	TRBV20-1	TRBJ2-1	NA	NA	CSAASYNEQFF	TGCAGTGCTGCCTCCTACAATGAGCAGTTCTTC
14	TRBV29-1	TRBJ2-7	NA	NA	CSVVLRLVGSEQYF	TGCAGCGTCGTTCTCCGACTAGTCGGGAGCGAGCAGTACTTC
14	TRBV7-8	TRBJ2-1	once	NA	CAGSLVAGHNEQFF	TGTGCCGGCAGCTTAGTTGCAGGCCACAATGAGCAGTTCTTC
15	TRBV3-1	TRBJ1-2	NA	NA	CASSPVWEANYGYTF	TGTGCCAGCAGCCCCGTTTGGGAAGCTAACTATGGCTACACCTTC
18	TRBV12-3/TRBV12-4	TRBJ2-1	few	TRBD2	CASSLGLAGASSYNEQFF	TGTGCCAGCAGTTTGGGACTAGCGGGAGCGAGCTCCTACAATGAGCAGTTCTTC
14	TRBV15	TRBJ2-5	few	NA	CATSRFSGQETQYF	TGTGCCACCAGCAGGTTTAGCGGACAAGAGACCCAGTACTTC